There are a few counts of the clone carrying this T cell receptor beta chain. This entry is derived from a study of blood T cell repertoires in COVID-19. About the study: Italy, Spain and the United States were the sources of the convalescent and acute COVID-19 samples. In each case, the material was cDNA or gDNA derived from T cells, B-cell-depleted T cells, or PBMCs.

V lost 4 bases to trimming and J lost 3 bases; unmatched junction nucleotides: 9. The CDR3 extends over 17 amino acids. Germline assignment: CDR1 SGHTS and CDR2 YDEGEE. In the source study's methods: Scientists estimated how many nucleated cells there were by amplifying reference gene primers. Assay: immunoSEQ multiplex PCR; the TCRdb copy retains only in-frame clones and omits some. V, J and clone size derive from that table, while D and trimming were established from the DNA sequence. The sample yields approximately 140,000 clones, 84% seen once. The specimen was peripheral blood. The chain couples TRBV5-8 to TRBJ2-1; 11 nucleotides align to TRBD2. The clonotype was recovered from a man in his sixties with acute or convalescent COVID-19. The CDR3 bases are TGTGCCAGCAGCCTCAGACTAGCGGGACCGATCTACAATGAGCAGTTCTTC. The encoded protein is CASSLRLAGPIYNEQFF. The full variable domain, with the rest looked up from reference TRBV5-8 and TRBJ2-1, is EAGVTQSPTHLIKTRGQQATLRCSPISGHTSVYWYQQALGLGLQFLLWYDEGEERNRGNFPPRFSGRQFPNYSSELNVNALELEDSALYLCASSLRLAGPIYNEQFFGPGTRLTVL.